This TCR beta chain stems from a study of T cells after yellow fever vaccination. General observations from the study: FACS-sorted repertoires might harbor abundant contaminating clonotypes from the bulk population.

The table lists this clonotype with a few counts. Its specificity is not known. Template switching with 5'RACE generated the TCR cDNA and added a universal primer site and UMIs. One entry per CDR3 protein, called by TCRdb with MiXCR from the 5' RACE reads. The sample includes 450,000 to 550,000 distinct CDR3 sequences, approximately 21% seen only once; the top ten take 13% to 15%. Between the trimmed V and J ends, which lost 2 bases and 4 bases, there was a span of 11 bases. The CDR3 runs to 13 residues. The V gene's germline CDR1 is DFQATT and CDR2 SNEGSKA (reference sequence). The chain has TRBV20-1 and TRBJ1-1; D is possibly TRBD1 (5 bases). The sample was PBMCs, taken 15 days after the yellow fever booster vaccination. This TCR was sampled from a man under 40 who received the YFV17D yellow fever vaccine. The CDR3 here is CSARRLGTTEAFF. DNA of the CDR3: TGCAGTGCTAGACGTTTGGGGACCACTGAAGCTTTCTTT.